One T cell receptor (beta chain) is described in this entry. It lacks a known antigen. Within one base of it there is no much larger clone, and no base qualities were kept. Looking up the germline V gene yields CDR1 KGHSH and CDR2 LQKENI. Relative to germline, V is 7 bases shorter and J is 1 base shorter, with 16 bases between their ends. The CDR3 sequence holds 15 residues, the cysteine and phenylalanine included. The entry retains the CDR3 DNA only, 45 bases that are in frame from base 1. The source of the sample is a study of shared clonotypes between healthy human individuals (dated by TCRdb to about 2020). In the study overall: A few men and two women, aged 18 to 49 years, made up the cohort. The study deeply sequenced blood TCR repertoires of five healthy adults to estimate repertoire size and the extent of clonotype sharing between individuals. To increase sequencing depth and limit assay-specific biases, TCR repertoire library preparation and sequencing were carried out by different laboratories using diverse techniques. Per donor, three plates each were used for CD4 naive and CD4 memory, two for CD8 naive, and one for CD8 memory. Per donor, leukapheresis produced somewhere between about 0.8 and 9 billion PBMCs.

TCR CDR3 regions were amplified from genomic DNA by multiplex PCR using the deep immunoSEQ assay. For each cell subset, the extracted genomic DNA was distributed evenly across all wells of several immunoSEQ 96-well plates, and each plate served as one replicate. Each replicate PCR for sorted subsets received around 210 ng genomic DNA, equal to roughly 29,000 T cell genomes. The purified libraries were quantified using a Qubit 3.0 fluorometer, sized with a Bioanalyzer 2100, and then quantified again using the KAPA Library Quantification kit. Every immunoSEQ 96-well plate was sequenced on a separate single-read 150-cycle Illumina NextSeq 550 flow cell. The authors processed their data as follows. Because only junctional sequences without quality scores were contained in the immunoSEQ output, filtering matching that applied to full-length reads could not be performed. To assign V/J genes and CDR3, sequences were annotated using PyIR, a Python wrapper for IgBLAST v1.9, with IMGT germline references. Any read was removed if the V/J assignment was weak (E-value above 1e-6), the CDR3 was missing, or the read contained stop codons, out-of-frame junctions, or ambiguous translated residues. V3J clonotypes were defined as sequences sharing an identical inferred V gene, J gene, and CDR3 amino acid sequence. To compute the percentage overlap between repertoires, the number of shared unique clonotypes was divided by the size of the smaller repertoire. Three approaches were used to assess repertoire richness: RTK rarefaction, the Chao1 estimator, and Recon v2.1 estimates of unobserved clonotypes. Generation probabilities for all TCRbeta clonotypes obtained by the gDNA method from a handful of donors were computed using OLGA. Not all clones reach the TCRdb copy of this immuneACCESS table, which keeps in-frame sequences only. Checked studies attribute under half of the gap to unresolved V genes and leave the rest unexplained. Clone size and the V and J calls come from that table; the DNA yielded D and trimming. The sample includes some 2,500,000 clones, with approximately 94% observed a single time. Jointly, the top ten make up 0.36% of the sample.

Study-wide findings and limitations: Sampling was restricted to blood, and TCR repertoires in tissue are likely to differ from TCR repertoires in blood. Compared with non-shared clonotypes, clonotypes shared by all four sorted-subset donors had higher generation probabilities. Across a handful of donors, about 5% of naive CD4, approximately 4% of naive CD8, under 2.5% of memory CD4, and under 0.45% of memory CD8 clonotypes were shared. Incomplete sequencing was indicated by rarefaction of sorted-subset datasets, despite the large sequencing depth. Estimated clonotype richness was generally larger for naive than for memory subsets. Because the study included only a small number of donors, the genetic and exposure-history diversity represented was limited. Based on pairwise subsampling, the degree of clonotype sharing among donors was expected to be affected by sequencing depth.

Healthy HIV-negative adults with no recently reported acute infections or vaccinations were included as donors. Every donor was a Caucasian adult residing in Nashville, Tennessee, USA. Magnetic negative selection was used to enrich CD4+ T cells, after which naive cells were positively selected on CD45RA and the negative fraction became the memory subset. Blood was obtained by leukapheresis, after which PBMCs were separated by Ficoll-Histopaque density gradient centrifugation and cryopreserved in liquid nitrogen vapor phase. Purity and quantity of every magnetically sorted T cell population were checked by analytical flow cytometry. Genomic DNA was isolated from every sorted fraction and measured by UV absorbance on a Nanodrop 2000c.

Rearrangement joined TRBV18 to TRBJ1-1, with a tentative D gene TRBD1 over 5 matching bases. The receptor's source is a man aged 18 to 29 in good health. Some clones in this sample may be carry-over from other donors' samples. The material sequenced was naive CD4+ T cells from PBMCs. Taken with the paper, the label for cell subset or site translates to: CD45RA+ positively selected. The CDR3 region: CASLSTTGGNTEAFF. The nucleotide sequence reads TGTGCCAGCTTATCCACGACCGGGGGGAACACTGAAGCTTTCTTT.